The rows below give T cell receptor beta chains drawn from one sample of a study of T-cell reconstitution after alpha-beta-depleted transplantation in children. Via MiXCR, TCRdb re-called the PCR reads, giving one row per CDR3 protein. The table records approximately 980,000 distinct CDR3 sequences, about 26% of them present only once. The sample was PBMCs, mostly from graft donor cells, taken 360 days after TCRalphabeta/CD19-depleted stem cell transplant. Receptors originate from a boy less than two years old who had a stem cell transplant for SCID, so the T cells may come from the graft donor. Each CDR3 is given without its conserved first and last residue. D genes are given only for firm matches.

d_call: NA
j_call: TRBJ2-1
v_call: TRBV29-1
cdr3_aa: SLLLGGNEQF

d_call: NA
j_call: TRBJ1-3
v_call: TRBV6-2/TRBV6-3
cdr3_aa: ASRLPGTSGNTIY

d_call: TRBD2
j_call: TRBJ2-1
v_call: TRBV20-1
cdr3_aa: SARNSGGPTSFSYNEQF

d_call: NA
j_call: TRBJ2-6
v_call: TRBV6-5
cdr3_aa: ASSYGLGANVLT

d_call: NA
j_call: TRBJ2-1
v_call: TRBV24-1
cdr3_aa: ATSSVGWNEQF

d_call: NA
j_call: TRBJ2-7
v_call: TRBV5-1
cdr3_aa: ASSLGHVGVPFSEQY

d_call: NA
j_call: TRBJ1-5
v_call: TRBV27
cdr3_aa: ASSLVGNGQPQH

d_call: NA
j_call: TRBJ1-4
v_call: TRBV20-1
cdr3_aa: SACRGTTNEKLF

d_call: TRBD1
j_call: TRBJ2-7
v_call: TRBV5-1
cdr3_aa: ASSWGTAIPLEQY

d_call: NA
j_call: TRBJ2-7
v_call: TRBV6-4
cdr3_aa: ASSAPTGYYEQY

d_call: TRBD1
j_call: TRBJ2-3
v_call: TRBV5-1
cdr3_aa: ASSLVGQVTDTQY

d_call: TRBD2
j_call: TRBJ2-3
v_call: TRBV20-1
cdr3_aa: SASLLAGTDTQY

d_call: NA
j_call: TRBJ1-1
v_call: TRBV7-2
cdr3_aa: ASRRRGGTEAF

d_call: NA
j_call: TRBJ1-1
v_call: TRBV5-1
cdr3_aa: ASSLDSLRGTEAF

d_call: NA
j_call: TRBJ1-3
v_call: TRBV5-1
cdr3_aa: ASSLDGGNTIY

d_call: NA
j_call: TRBJ2-7
v_call: TRBV20-1
cdr3_aa: SARVPISYEQY

d_call: TRBD2
j_call: TRBJ2-1
v_call: TRBV7-3
cdr3_aa: ASSQRGGPDEQF

d_call: NA
j_call: TRBJ1-2
v_call: TRBV6-5
cdr3_aa: ASSYSGQIYGYT

d_call: TRBD2
j_call: TRBJ2-7
v_call: TRBV6-5
cdr3_aa: ASSSGLAGFYEQY

d_call: NA
j_call: TRBJ2-2
v_call: TRBV4-2
cdr3_aa: ASSQDRGEDTGELF

d_call: NA
j_call: TRBJ2-3
v_call: TRBV27
cdr3_aa: ASSTQGSSTDTQY

d_call: NA
j_call: TRBJ2-7
v_call: TRBV28
cdr3_aa: ASSWAYTTPYEQY

d_call: NA
j_call: TRBJ1-2
v_call: TRBV30
cdr3_aa: AWNPQLGYGYT

d_call: NA
j_call: TRBJ2-2
v_call: TRBV29-1
cdr3_aa: SVVLGLNTGELF

d_call: NA
j_call: TRBJ2-2
v_call: TRBV9
cdr3_aa: ASSAPTGTSGELF

d_call: NA
j_call: TRBJ2-7
v_call: TRBV20-1
cdr3_aa: SARDLNILYGEQY

d_call: TRBD1
j_call: TRBJ2-7
v_call: TRBV10-3
cdr3_aa: ATQSQGFAEQY

d_call: NA
j_call: TRBJ1-1
v_call: TRBV24-1
cdr3_aa: ATRRGGFGTEAF

d_call: TRBD2
j_call: TRBJ2-3
v_call: TRBV7-9
cdr3_aa: ASSPSETSGTDTQY

d_call: NA
j_call: TRBJ2-1
v_call: TRBV10-3
cdr3_aa: AILPDGSYNEQF

d_call: NA
j_call: TRBJ1-5
v_call: TRBV19
cdr3_aa: ASSGRDGSNQPQH

d_call: NA
j_call: TRBJ2-6
v_call: TRBV7-2
cdr3_aa: ASSLALGANVLT

d_call: NA
j_call: TRBJ1-1
v_call: TRBV5-5
cdr3_aa: ASSLEWGVPREAF

d_call: NA
j_call: TRBJ2-7
v_call: TRBV7-2
cdr3_aa: ASSLVQTYEQY

d_call: NA
j_call: TRBJ2-1
v_call: TRBV4-2
cdr3_aa: ASSQDWRGPGNEQF

d_call: TRBD2
j_call: TRBJ2-1
v_call: TRBV7-8
cdr3_aa: ASSRGGSGTNEQF

d_call: NA
j_call: TRBJ2-1
v_call: TRBV7-2
cdr3_aa: ASSSQVAYNEQF

d_call: NA
j_call: TRBJ2-1
v_call: TRBV6-1
cdr3_aa: ASSEVWDEQF

d_call: TRBD1
j_call: TRBJ1-1
v_call: TRBV7-8
cdr3_aa: ASSGGGQAFTEAF

d_call: TRBD2
j_call: TRBJ2-2
v_call: TRBV4-2
cdr3_aa: ASSPFSGENTGELF

d_call: NA
j_call: TRBJ2-3
v_call: TRBV20-1
cdr3_aa: SASIDSASADTQY

d_call: NA
j_call: TRBJ1-5
v_call: TRBV5-6
cdr3_aa: ASSWSPNQPQH

d_call: TRBD2
j_call: TRBJ2-7
v_call: TRBV12-3/TRBV12-4
cdr3_aa: ASSSSGALSYEQY

d_call: TRBD1
j_call: TRBJ1-4
v_call: TRBV6-1
cdr3_aa: ASQQGASEKLF

d_call: TRBD1
j_call: TRBJ2-2
v_call: TRBV5-1
cdr3_aa: ASSLEGGLATGELF

d_call: NA
j_call: TRBJ1-5
v_call: TRBV24-1
cdr3_aa: ATSARDSNQPQH

d_call: NA
j_call: TRBJ2-5
v_call: TRBV27
cdr3_aa: ASSSRVLGETQY

d_call: TRBD2
j_call: TRBJ2-1
v_call: TRBV12-3/TRBV12-4
cdr3_aa: ASRNSGGANNEQF

d_call: NA
j_call: TRBJ2-3
v_call: TRBV4-1
cdr3_aa: ASSLGLTTESTDTQY